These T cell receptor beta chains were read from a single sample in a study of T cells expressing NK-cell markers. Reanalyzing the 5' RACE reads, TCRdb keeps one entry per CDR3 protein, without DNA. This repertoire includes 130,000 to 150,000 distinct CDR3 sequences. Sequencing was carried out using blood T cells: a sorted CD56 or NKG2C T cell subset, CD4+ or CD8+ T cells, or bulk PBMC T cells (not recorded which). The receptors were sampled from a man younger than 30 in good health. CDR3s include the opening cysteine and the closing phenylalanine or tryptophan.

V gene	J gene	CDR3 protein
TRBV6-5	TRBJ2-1	CASSLNFGGDNEQFF
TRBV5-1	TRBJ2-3	CASSLELAGATSTDTQYF
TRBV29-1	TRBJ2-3	CSARRGGASGRDTQYF
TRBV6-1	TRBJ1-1	CAAEGQGAKTEAFF
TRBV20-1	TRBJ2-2	CSAINGERNTGELFF
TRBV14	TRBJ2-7	CASSQDPGSEQYF
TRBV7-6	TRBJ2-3	CASSLSGATDTQYF
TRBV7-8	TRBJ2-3	CASSSDRGDTQYF
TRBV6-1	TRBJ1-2	CASRDRAYYGYTF
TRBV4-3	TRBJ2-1	CASSQDRTGYKQFF
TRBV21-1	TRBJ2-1	CASIEDSYNEQFF
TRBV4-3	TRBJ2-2	CASSQRTVDYTGELFF
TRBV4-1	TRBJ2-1	CASSMGLAAEQFF
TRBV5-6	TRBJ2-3	CASSGIAGGTDTQYF
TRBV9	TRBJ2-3	CASSVVWEDTQYF
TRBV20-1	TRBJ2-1	CSARGLFSSYNEQFF
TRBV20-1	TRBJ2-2	CSATRLAGGRTGELFF
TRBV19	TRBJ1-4	CASTLFWGGEKLFF
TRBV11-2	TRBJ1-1	CASSSATGRRYEAFF
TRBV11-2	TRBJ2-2	CASSYGTAGELFF
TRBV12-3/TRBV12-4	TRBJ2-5	CASSRTSGSIETQYF
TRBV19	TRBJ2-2	CASSTSTGGTGVTGELFF
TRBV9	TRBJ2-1	CASSGAGIEQFF